One and the same sample provided the 2 T cell receptor beta chains below, sequenced in a study of blood T cell repertoires in COVID-19. Here immunoSEQ multiplex PCR was the method, and the copy in TCRdb shows in-frame clones only, minus some. Here the sample spans approximately 45,000 clones, approximately 80% being singletons. Sequences were obtained from peripheral blood. All receptors come from an elderly man with acute or convalescent COVID-19.

The gene calls are TRBV9 and TRBJ1-2; 7 bases fit TRBD1. The CDR3 covers 15 residues. Germline CDR1 SGDLS, CDR2 YYNGEE. J was trimmed by 4 bases and V by 0 bases; bases with no gene match: 6. CDR3 protein: CASSVGRQGPYGYTF. The DNA for the CDR3 is TGTGCCAGCAGCGTAGGGAGACAGGGACCCTATGGCTACACCTTC. The whole variable domain, remainder taken from reference TRBV9 and TRBJ1-2, is DSGVTQTPKHLITATGQRVTLRCSPRSGDLSVYWYQQSLDQGLQFLIQYYNGEERAKGNILERFSAQQFPDLHSELNLSSLELGDSALYFCASSVGRQGPYGYTFGSGTRLTVV.

In this sample, this clone turned up once. The chain joins TRBV28 to TRBJ1-1; 8 bases match TRBD1. V was clipped by 8 bases and J by 4 bases; unmatched bases: 3. The CDR3 covers 12 residues. Germline CDR1 and CDR2: MDHEN and SYDVKM. CDR3 sequence (DNA): TGTGCCAGCGACAGGGGTGGCACTGAAGCTTTCTTT. This codes for CASDRGGTEAFF.